A single sample gave rise to the 25 T cell receptor beta chains below, sequenced in a study of blood T cell repertoires in COVID-19. Profiled with immunoSEQ multiplex PCR; TCRdb holds only in-frame clones, not every one. This table holds some 460,000 clones, about 85% found once. Sample: PBMCs or T cells enriched from blood (not recorded which). The receptors were sampled from a woman under 30 who had recovered from COVID-19.

The rearrangement joins TRBV5-1 to TRBJ2-3; D might be TRBD1 (6 bases). The length of the CDR3 is 15 residues. V was clipped by 3 bases and J by 4 bases, with 15 bases between them. The germline V gene encodes CDR1 SGHRS and CDR2 YFSETQ. CDR3 in DNA: TGCGCCAGCAGCTCACAGGGTGAGGGGCCAGATACGCAGTATTTT. Its protein product is CASSSQGEGPDTQYF.

The chain links TRBV5-1 to TRBJ1-4; no clear D. CDR3 size: 15 residues. V was shortened by 0 bases and J by 1 base, with 7 bases between the two germline ends. Germline CDR1 SGHRS, CDR2 YFSETQ. CDR3: CASSLVSGTNEKLFF. The CDR3 bases are TGCGCCAGCAGCTTGGTGTCAGGAACTAATGAAAAACTGTTTTTT.

V gene TRBV11-1 combines with J gene TRBJ2-3; TRBD1 might be the D (5 bases). CDR3 length equals 15 residues. CDR1 is SGHAT and CDR2 is FQDESV in the germline V gene (reference sequence). Trimming removed 5 bases at V and 5 bases at J, with 17 bases between. DNA for the CDR3: TGTGCCAGCAGCGCCAAGCTGACAGTTTTAGATACGCAGTATTTT. Translated: CASSAKLTVLDTQYF.

A few counts support this clone. V usage is TRBV2 and J usage is TRBJ1-2; possibly TRBD1 for D (6 bases). Germline assignment: CDR1 SNHLY and CDR2 FYNNEI. The CDR3 is 12 residues long. V was shortened by 8 bases and J by 2 bases, with 9 bases between the two germline ends. CDR3 nucleotides: TGTGCCAGCGATCAGGGGAACTATGGCTACACCTTC. Translated: CASDQGNYGYTF.

The CDR3 spells CASSERDYLPQFF. For the CDR3, the DNA is TGTGCCAGCAGCGAGAGGGACTACCTACCTCAGTTCTTC. The chain links TRBV9 to TRBJ2-1; 7 bases are shared with TRBD2. The CDR3 spans 13 residues. V lost 3 bases to trimming and J lost 13 bases; unmatched junction nucleotides: 10. Germline V gene data show CDR1 as SGDLS and CDR2 as YYNGEE.

The J gene is TRBJ2-2, the V gene TRBV6-5; 9 nucleotides match TRBD2. CDR3 size: 15 residues. Germline CDR1 reads MNHEY; CDR2 reads SVGAGI. J was trimmed by 2 bases and V by 4 bases; bases with no gene match: 2. The CDR3 protein is CASSFSGGNTGELFF. In nucleotides, the CDR3 is TGTGCCAGCAGTTTTAGCGGGGGAAACACCGGGGAGCTGTTTTTT.

The rearrangement uses TRBV6-1 and TRBJ1-2; unclear D gene. Trimming stripped 1 base from V and 6 bases from J, with 6 bases between. Germline V gene sequence: CDR1 MNHNS, CDR2 SASEGT. The CDR3 runs to 12 residues. This CDR3 is CASSEGAHGYTF. The CDR3 DNA reads TGTGCCAGCAGTGAAGGGGCCCATGGCTACACCTTC.

This CDR3 is CSVEIQGKINQPQHF. In DNA, the CDR3 is TGCAGCGTTGAAATACAGGGGAAAATCAATCAGCCCCAGCATTTT. V gene TRBV29-1 combines with J gene TRBJ1-5; 7 positions agree with TRBD1. In germline, CDR1 is SQVTM, CDR2 ANQGSEA. The CDR3 is 15 residues long. Germline trimming cut 2 bases from V and 3 bases from J; bases unmatched to any gene: 7.

This clone appeared once. The chain links TRBV6-5 to TRBJ1-1; a weak D match, TRBD1 (5 bases). The V gene lost 2 bases and the J gene lost 1 base, with 14 bases spanning the gap. Germline V lookup: CDR1 MNHEY, CDR2 SVGAGI. This CDR3 spans 16 amino acids. CDR3 region: CASSYPLGGENTEAFF. The CDR3 region has the DNA TGTGCCAGCAGTTACCCCCTCGGGGGGGAGAACACTGAAGCTTTCTTT.

This chain joins TRBV28 and TRBJ1-2, with D uncertain. V lost 5 bases and J 6 bases, leaving 22 bases between the germline ends. Germline CDR1 MDHEN, CDR2 SYDVKM. The CDR3 loop spans 16 amino acids. The CDR3 coding sequence is TGTGCCAGCAGTCCCCCCTTCAGACTCTCGGGGAATGGCTACACCTTC. Its protein is CASSPPFRLSGNGYTF.

The chain has TRBV28 and TRBJ2-2; TRBD1 matches at 10 bases. With 8 bases clipped from V and 6 bases from J, the junction kept 0 bases outside the gene matches. Germline V gene data show CDR1 as MDHEN and CDR2 as SYDVKM. The CDR3 extends over 12 amino acids. The DNA of the CDR3 is TGTGCCAGCGGACAGGGGGCCGGGGAGCTGTTTTTT. This translates into CASGQGAGELFF.

Only a few counts were recorded for this clone. The chain uses TRBV3-1 (or the pseudogene TRBV3-2) and TRBJ2-3, with a weak D call TRBD2 (5 bases). The ends were cut back, 4 bases at V and 6 bases at J, with 20 bases in the middle. This CDR3 has 16 residues. Per the germline V gene, CDR1 is LGHDT and CDR2 is YNNKEL (reference sequence). CDR3 sequence: CASSPTPTSSGDTQYF. The CDR3 DNA sequence: TGTGCCAGCAGCCCTACACCTACTTCCTCGGGGGATACGCAGTATTTT.

V and J are TRBV7-2 and TRBJ2-5; TRBD2 agrees at 8 bases. Trimming at V came to 2 bases and at J to 2 bases, leaving 10 bases not matched to a gene. Germline CDR1 reads SGHTA; CDR2 reads FQGNSA. This CDR3 spans 17 amino acids. CDR3 sequence (DNA): TGTGCCAGCAGCTTATTGCGCCAGCGGGGGTATCAAGAGACCCAGTACTTC. It codes for CASSLLRQRGYQETQYF. Full variable domain (remainder filled in from reference TRBV7-2 and TRBJ2-5): GAGVSQSPSNKVTEKGKDVELRCDPISGHTALYWYRQSLGQGLEFLIYFQGNSAPDKSGLPSDRFSAERTGGSVSTLTIQRTQQEDSAVYLCASSLLRQRGYQETQYFGPGTRLLVL.

V gene TRBV5-1 combines with J gene TRBJ2-1; weak D call: TRBD1 (5 bases). The germline CDR1 and CDR2 sequences are SGHRS and YFSETQ. V lost 4 bases and J 3 bases, leaving 11 bases between the germline ends. The CDR3 runs to 14 residues. The CDR3 here is CASSPRDSYNEQFF. CDR3 in DNA: TGCGCCAGCAGCCCCCGTGACAGCTACAATGAGCAGTTCTTC.

The chain recombines TRBV5-1 with TRBJ1-6; 9 nucleotides align to TRBD1. V shed 0 bases, J shed 10 bases, and the junction held 5 bases outside the gene matches. The CDR3 covers 15 residues. CDR1 SGHRS and CDR2 YFSETQ come from the germline V gene. In nucleotides, the CDR3 is TGCGCCAGCAGCTTGGCAGGACAGGGGTACTCACCCCTCCACTTT. Amino acid sequence: CASSLAGQGYSPLHF.

V is TRBV5-4 and J is TRBJ1-2; TRBD1 aligns across 10 bases. Per germline, CDR1 SGHNT and CDR2 YYREEE (reference sequence). After removal of 5 bases from V and 6 bases from J, the junction contained 7 bases not matched to a gene. This CDR3 has 14 amino acids. The CDR3 loop reads CASRKTGQGHGYTF. In DNA form, the CDR3 reads TGTGCCAGCAGGAAGACGGGACAGGGGCATGGCTACACCTTC.

V gene TRBV5-5 combines with J gene TRBJ1-2; weak D call: TRBD1 (6 bases). Trimming shortened V by 4 bases and J by 0 bases, and 16 bases separated the two germline ends. Germline assignment: CDR1 SGHKS and CDR2 YYEKEE (reference sequence). The CDR3 covers 16 residues. CDR3 region: CASSPATGLANYGYTF. The CDR3 DNA reads TGTGCCAGCAGCCCAGCGACAGGTTTGGCTAACTATGGCTACACCTTC.

The CDR3 spells CASSLTNPHSGNTIYF. The DNA for the CDR3 is TGTGCCAGCAGCTTAACTAACCCCCACTCTGGAAACACCATATATTTT. This rearrangement joins TRBV7-9 to TRBJ1-3; D remains unclear. Germline values: CDR1 SEHNR, CDR2 FQNEAQ (reference sequence). V lost 2 bases and J lost 0, with 11 bases in between. This CDR3 comprises 16 residues.

The chain employs TRBV5-3 and TRBJ2-5; D possibly corresponds to TRBD1 (6 bases). TRBV5-3 is noted as an ORF with a role that remains uncertain. The CDR3 contains 14 residues. V gave up 3 bases and J gave up 5 bases, with 14 bases separating them. In DNA, the CDR3 is TGTGCCAGAAGCTGGGCAGGGGCTGGGGAGACCCAGTACTTC. As protein: CARSWAGAGETQYF.

The genes are TRBV2 and TRBJ1-3, with 8 bases lining up with TRBD1. Germline V lookup: CDR1 SNHLY, CDR2 FYNNEI. CDR3 length: 14 residues. The junction had 4 bases not matched to a gene; V was cut back by 6 bases and J by 3 bases. CDR3 sequence reads: CASRTGGDGNTIYF. The CDR3 DNA is TGTGCCAGCAGAACAGGGGGTGATGGAAACACCATATATTTT.

The rearrangement joins TRBV3-1 (or the pseudogene TRBV3-2) to TRBJ1-1; 7 bases align to TRBD1. This CDR3 is 17 amino acids long. CDR1 LGHDT and CDR2 YNNKEL come from the germline V gene (reference sequence). V dropped 4 bases and J dropped 4; count of bases not matched to a gene: 15. The CDR3 region is CASSPTGTAQVGTEAFF. For the CDR3, the DNA is TGTGCCAGCAGCCCGACGGGGACAGCCCAAGTCGGCACTGAAGCTTTCTTT.

The V call is TRBV28, the J call TRBJ2-7; 8 bases match TRBD1. Unmatched junction bases numbered 11, after V lost 7 bases and J lost 3 bases. This CDR3 has 15 amino acids. CDR1 is MDHEN, CDR2 SYDVKM, per germline. The CDR3 bases are TGTGCCAGCATCCCCGCCCCAGGACAGGGCTACGAGCAGTACTTC. As protein: CASIPAPGQGYEQYF.

This chain joins TRBV5-4 and TRBJ1-6, with no clear D. The CDR3 sequence is 13 residues long. Germline CDR1 SGHNT, CDR2 YYREEE (reference sequence). Between the trimmed V and J ends, which lost 4 bases and 7 bases, there was a span of 9 bases. This chain's CDR3 is CASSREQNSPLHF. CDR3 in DNA: TGTGCCAGCAGCAGGGAGCAGAATTCACCCCTCCACTTT.

The chain is built from TRBV11-2 and TRBJ2-7; TRBD1 aligns across 7 bases. CDR1 is SGHAT and CDR2 is FQNNGV in the germline V gene. The CDR3 contains 15 residues. V gave up 8 bases and J gave up 0 bases; unmatched junction bases: 10. The chain's CDR3 is CASGFTGTVSYEQYF. CDR3 in DNA: TGTGCCAGCGGATTCACCGGGACAGTCTCCTACGAGCAGTACTTC.

The V gene is TRBV12-3 or TRBV12-4, the J gene TRBJ2-1; 7 positions agree with TRBD1. The CDR3 has 11 amino acids. Trimming removed 6 bases from V and 15 bases from J; junction bases left unmatched: 8. The CDR3 sequence: CASSLDRDPFF. DNA of the CDR3: TGTGCCAGCAGCCTTGACAGGGACCCGTTCTTC.